These 30 T cell receptor beta chains share one sample of origin, sequenced in a study of blood T cells in healthy people across ages. A second PCR of 7 to 11 cycles used a sample-barcoded 5' primer and a J-beta primer mix. TCRdb processed the 5' RACE reads anew with MiXCR; each CDR3 protein has one entry. The repertoire has 650,000 to 1,000,000 distinct CDR3 sequences, roughly 35% of them found once; the top ten carry roughly 13%. The sequenced sample consisted of blood. The receptors stem from a man younger than 35 in good health.

There are many counts of this clonotype. The chain combines TRBV29-1 with TRBJ2-7, with 7 nucleotides matching TRBD2. V shed 0 bases, J shed 3 bases, and the junction held 5 bases outside the gene matches. The CDR3 runs to 14 residues. Germline lookup yields CDR1 SQVTM and CDR2 ANQGSEA. The CDR3 nucleotides are TGCAGCGTTGAAGATACGAGGACTAGCTACGAGCAGTACTTC. Translating it yields CSVEDTRTSYEQYF.

This sequence joins TRBV7-2 and TRBJ2-5; no reliable D call. Germline CDR1 and CDR2: SGHTA and FQGNSA. V was pared by 1 base and J by 5 bases, with 20 bases between. The length of the CDR3 is 17 residues. The CDR3 spells CASSLDGLTALVETQYF. Here the CDR3 DNA reads TGTGCCAGCAGCTTAGATGGGCTGACTGCTTTGGTGGAGACCCAGTACTTC. The variable domain in full, completed from reference TRBV7-2 and TRBJ2-5, reads GAGVSQSPSNKVTEKGKDVELRCDPISGHTALYWYRQSLGQGLEFLIYFQGNSAPDKSGLPSDRFSAERTGGSVSTLTIQRTQQEDSAVYLCASSLDGLTALVETQYFGPGTRLLVL.

This clonotype has a single count. The V and J genes are TRBV28 and TRBJ1-3, with no clear D. Germline CDR1 reads MDHEN; CDR2 reads SYDVKM. Deletions cut 7 bases from V and 0 bases from J, with 16 bases between. CDR3 size: 16 residues. The CDR3 region has the DNA TGTGCCAGCACCACGCGACGGGAAGACTCTGGAAACACCATATATTTT. This translates into CASTTRREDSGNTIYF.

This clonotype was counted many times. The V gene is TRBV12-3 or TRBV12-4, the J gene TRBJ2-1, with 8 bases matching TRBD1. There are 18 residues in the CDR3. J gave up 10 bases and V 2 bases, and 19 bases lay outside the gene matches. The CDR3 DNA sequence: TGTGCCAGCAGTTTAAGGTCCTCGAGGCAGGGGGCGCGTCAGGAGCAGTTCTTC. It encodes CASSLRSSRQGARQEQFF.

The V and J genes are TRBV15 and TRBJ1-5, with 8 positions matching TRBD1. This CDR3 has 12 amino acids. With 8 bases clipped from V and 7 bases from J, the junction kept 4 bases outside the gene matches. Germline CDR1 is LNHNV and CDR2 is YYDKDF (reference sequence). Here the CDR3 reads CATDRGYQPQHF. CDR3 sequence (DNA): TGTGCCACCGACAGGGGATACCAGCCCCAGCATTTT.

This clonotype was observed at least ten times. Here the CDR3 reads CASSEWTGIYNEQFF. The CDR3 DNA is TGTGCCAGCAGTGAGTGGACAGGGATATACAATGAGCAGTTCTTC. V gene TRBV25-1 combines with J gene TRBJ2-1; 8 bases agree with TRBD1. J gave up 4 bases and V 3 bases, and 5 bases lay outside the gene matches. The CDR3 sequence is 15 residues long. Germline assignment: CDR1 MGHDK and CDR2 SYGVNS.

The rearrangement uses TRBV10-3 and TRBJ2-7, with D perhaps TRBD2 (5 bases). Near its end, the DNA agrees better with TRBJ2-5, so the J call may be wrong. The V gene's germline CDR1 is ENHRY and CDR2 SYGVKD. The CDR3 has 12 amino acids. In DNA, the CDR3 is TGTGCCATCGGAACAAGCGGAGAGACCCAGTACTTC. Translated, it gives CAIGTSGETQYF.

As concerns this clonotype: This may be a read error, as it is one base from a much larger clone. The chain joins TRBV14 to TRBJ2-4; 12 bases line up with TRBD2. With V trimmed by 1 base and J by 13 bases, 8 bases remained unmatched. The CDR3 is made up of 15 amino acids. Germline V lookup: CDR1 SGHDN, CDR2 FVKESK. The CDR3 coding sequence is TGTGCCAGCAGCCAAGTTCCTAGCGGGGGGGATGAGCAGTACTTC. Encoded protein: CASSQVPSGGDEQYF.

The chain is built from TRBV27 and TRBJ2-2, with TRBD1 matching over 8 bases. Germline lookup yields CDR1 MNHEY and CDR2 SMNVEV (reference sequence). This CDR3 is 19 amino acids long. V was pared by 6 bases and J by 4 bases, with 19 bases of the junction left unmatched. CDR3 nucleotides: TGTGCCAGCAGCCAATTATGGGAGAGCAGCACAGGGGGCACCGGGGAGCTGTTTTTT. Translated: CASSQLWESSTGGTGELFF.

As regards this clonotype: A much larger clone is a single base away; this may be a read error. The chain uses TRBV20-1 and TRBJ2-5; D uncertain. This CDR3 has 17 amino acids. In germline, CDR1 is DFQATT, CDR2 SNEGSKA (reference sequence). Deletions cut 4 bases from V and 1 base from J, with 22 bases between. The CDR3 DNA is TGCAGTGCTATATCAGACTTGACCAGAGATACCCAAGAGACCCAGTACTTC. Its protein product is CSAISDLTRDTQETQYF.

This clonotype was found a few times. A read error may be the cause here, since a much bigger clone is one base away. The genes are TRBV5-1 and TRBJ2-5, with D unresolved. This CDR3 is built from 13 residues. V shed 8 bases and J shed 1 base, with 12 bases lying between them. CDR1 is SGHRS and CDR2 is YFSETQ in the germline V gene. CDR3: CASARSVQETQYF. The CDR3 bases are TGCGCCAGTGCGAGAAGCGTCCAAGAGACCCAGTACTTC.

A word on this clonotype: This may arise from a read error, as a much more abundant clone is one base away. This rearrangement joins TRBV20-1 to TRBJ2-1; possible D gene TRBD2, 5 bases. The CDR3 has 13 amino acids. Trimming left V 1 base short and J 13 bases short, with 17 bases between. CDR1 is DFQATT and CDR2 is SNEGSKA in the germline V gene (reference sequence). The CDR3 sequence: CSARGGPDETQFF. Here the CDR3 DNA reads TGCAGTGCTAGAGGAGGGCCTGATGAGACCCAGTTCTTC.

As regards this clonotype: The junction departs from the called germline gene at one end, perhaps through a read error. The chain couples TRBV20-1 to TRBJ1-5; D remains unclear. The CDR3 runs to 15 residues. Germline-derived CDR1 and CDR2 are DFQATT and SNEGSKA (reference sequence). The CDR3 is CSASDMVLSNQLQHF. DNA for the CDR3: TGCAGTGCTAGTGACATGGTTCTAAGCAATCAGCTCCAGCATTTT.

There are a few counts of this clonotype. The chain links TRBV5-1 to TRBJ2-7; 12 nucleotides line up with TRBD2. The J segment lost 7 bases and the V segment lost 4 bases, leaving 12 bases of the junction unmatched. Germline CDR1 and CDR2: SGHRS and YFSETQ. The length of the CDR3 is 16 residues. The CDR3 sequence: CASSEDIGLAGNEQYF. In nucleotides, the CDR3 is TGCGCCAGCAGCGAGGATATAGGACTAGCGGGGAATGAGCAGTACTTC.

The sample holds a few counts of this clonotype. The chain links TRBV20-1 to TRBJ1-4, with D tentatively TRBD1 (6 bases). This CDR3 comprises 14 residues. The germline CDR1 and CDR2 sequences are DFQATT and SNEGSKA (reference sequence). Trimming took off 4 bases at V and 8 bases at J, with 17 bases between the two ends. The CDR3 DNA reads TGCAGTGCTAATCGCCGGGACACCAGAGAAAAACTGTTTTTT. It encodes CSANRRDTREKLFF.

In this sample, this clonotype turned up many times. The V and J genes are TRBV4-3 and TRBJ2-7; TRBD1 aligns across 7 bases. This CDR3 is 16 amino acids long. V trimming: 0 bases; J trimming: 2 bases; junction bases outside the gene matches: 7. Germline loops: CDR1 LGHNA, CDR2 YSLEER. The CDR3 DNA reads TGCGCCAGCAGCCAAGATCAGGGGCAGGGGGCCTACGAGCAGTACTTC. Encoded protein: CASSQDQGQGAYEQYF.

This clonotype showed up many times. The genes are TRBV7-2 and TRBJ1-5; D might be TRBD1 (5 bases). Germline assignment: CDR1 SGHTA and CDR2 FQGNSA. The V gene lost 5 bases and the J gene lost 0 bases, with 11 bases spanning the gap. The CDR3 consists of 15 residues. The CDR3 loop reads CASSPKGISNQPQHF. The DNA of the CDR3 is TGTGCCAGCAGCCCCAAGGGGATTAGCAATCAGCCCCAGCATTTT. The full variable domain, with the rest looked up from reference TRBV7-2 and TRBJ1-5, is GAGVSQSPSNKVTEKGKDVELRCDPISGHTALYWYRQSLGQGLEFLIYFQGNSAPDKSGLPSDRFSAERTGGSVSTLTIQRTQQEDSAVYLCASSPKGISNQPQHFGDGTRLSIL.

This sequence joins TRBV20-1 and TRBJ2-7; 7 nucleotides align to TRBD1. This CDR3 contains 16 residues. Germline V gene data show CDR1 as DFQATT and CDR2 as SNEGSKA (reference sequence). The V segment lost 2 bases and the J segment 2 bases; nucleotides outside the gene matches: 12. CDR3 protein: CSARRETGPFPYEQYF. The CDR3 bases are TGCAGTGCTAGACGCGAGACAGGGCCCTTTCCCTACGAGCAGTACTTC.

The chain uses TRBV25-1 and TRBJ2-6; TRBD1 is a possible D gene (6 bases). This CDR3 spans 16 amino acids. From germline, CDR1 is MGHDK and CDR2 SYGVNS. With 0 bases removed from V and 1 base from J, the gap between germline ends came to 7 bases. CDR3 region: CASSEYQGSGANVLTF. The CDR3 DNA is TGTGCCAGCAGTGAATATCAGGGGTCTGGGGCCAACGTCCTGACTTTC.

The gene calls are TRBV4-3 and TRBJ2-5, with 8 bases identical to TRBD2. CDR1 is LGHNA, CDR2 YSLEER, per germline. With V trimmed by 2 bases and J by 3 bases, 11 bases remained unmatched. This CDR3 is 17 amino acids long. Here the CDR3 DNA reads TGCGCCAGCAGCCAAACTGTGCGCGGGGGGTCTAAAGAGACCCAGTACTTC. It is translated as CASSQTVRGGSKETQYF.

This clonotype was detected only once. The gene calls are TRBV4-2 and TRBJ2-1; D gene unclear. The closer fit of TRBJ2-7 to the DNA end suggests the J call may be wrong. Germline values: CDR1 LGHNA, CDR2 YNFKEQ. The CDR3 has 16 amino acids. This CDR3 reads CASSQDIASSYNEQYF. The CDR3 DNA follows: TGTGCCAGCAGCCAAGATATCGCCTCCTCCTACAATGAGCAGTACTTC.

This clonotype was recorded a few times. The V gene is TRBV20-1, the J gene TRBJ2-3; TRBD2 matches at 12 bases. Germline V lookup: CDR1 DFQATT, CDR2 SNEGSKA (reference sequence). Unmatched junction bases numbered 3, after V lost 5 bases and J lost 0 bases. The CDR3 covers 15 residues. The CDR3 is CSAETSGSSTDTQYF. The CDR3 coding sequence is TGCAGTGCTGAGACTAGCGGGAGTAGCACAGATACGCAGTATTTT.

J is TRBJ2-7 and V is TRBV6-6, with D tentatively TRBD1 or TRBD2 (6 bases each). V lost 7 bases and J 0 bases, leaving 16 bases between the germline ends. The CDR3 consists of 15 residues. CDR1 is MNHNY and CDR2 is SVGAGI in the germline V gene (reference sequence). DNA for the CDR3: TGTGCCAGCAAGCCTGACGGGGGCACCTCCTACGAGCAGTACTTC. Translating it yields CASKPDGGTSYEQYF.

The V and J genes are TRBV6-1 and TRBJ1-5; the match to TRBD1 covers 8 bases. Per the germline V gene, CDR1 is MNHNS and CDR2 is SASEGT. This CDR3 contains 17 residues. Trimming at V came to 6 bases and at J to 2 bases, leaving 12 bases not matched to a gene. CDR3 amino acids: CASSPGVTGVGNQPQHF. Here the CDR3 DNA reads TGTGCCAGCAGCCCAGGGGTGACAGGGGTGGGCAATCAGCCCCAGCATTTT.

This clonotype came up a few times. The genes are TRBV10-3 and TRBJ1-1; no reliable D call. The CDR3 consists of 15 residues. V lost 0 bases to trimming and J lost 3 bases, with 11 bases between them. CDR1 ENHRY and CDR2 SYGVKD come from the germline V gene. CDR3 bases: TGTGCCATCAGTGAGTCGACCGAGAAAGACACTGAAGCTTTCTTT. It specifies CAISESTEKDTEAFF.

This clonotype was counted between two and nine times. The chain carries TRBV9 and TRBJ1-1, with a tentative D call TRBD1 (6 bases). Trimming shortened V by 4 bases and J by 11 bases, and 21 bases separated the two germline ends. The CDR3 length is 14 residues. CDR1 SGDLS and CDR2 YYNGEE come from the germline V gene. The CDR3: CASSSGNRVESAFF. In DNA, the CDR3 is TGTGCCAGCAGCTCCGGGAACAGGGTAGAAAGTGCTTTCTTT.

V gene TRBV20-1 combines with J gene TRBJ1-1, with a tentative D call TRBD1 (5 bases). The CDR3 extends over 15 amino acids. V was pared by 6 bases and J by 11 bases, with 28 bases between. In germline, CDR1 is DFQATT, CDR2 SNEGSKA (reference sequence). In DNA form, the CDR3 reads TGCAGTGCCCCTGGGGCCACCGGCATTTTGTGGGATGCTTTCTTT. The encoded protein is CSAPGATGILWDAFF.

There are a few counts of this clonotype. This chain connects TRBV6-5 to TRBJ2-7; maybe TRBD2 (6 bases). CDR3 length: 13 amino acids. Germline-derived CDR1 and CDR2 are MNHEY and SVGAGI. Trimming shortened V by 6 bases and J by 1 base, and 10 bases separated the two germline ends. In DNA, the CDR3 is TGTGCCAGCAGCCGAGCGGGTTCCTACGAGCAGTACTTC. It is translated as CASSRAGSYEQYF.

This clonotype occurred a few times. This clone may be a read error of a much larger clone one base away. CDR3 sequence reads: CSTYGGGGDEQYF. The DNA of the CDR3 is TGCAGCACCTATGGTGGGGGTGGCGATGAGCAGTACTTC. The chain combines TRBV29-1 with TRBJ2-5; the D gene could be TRBD1 or TRBD2 (5 bases each). The germline V gene has CDR1 SQVTM and CDR2 ANQGSEA. Trimming removed 8 bases at V and 11 bases at J, with 24 bases between. The CDR3 is 13 residues long.

About this clonotype itself: The junction and the germline gene differ at one end; a read error may be behind it. CDR3 amino acids: CTSRALQGVRETQYF. In nucleotides, the CDR3 is TGTACCAGCAGAGCCCTCCAGGGAGTTAGGGAGACCCAGTACTTC. The V and J genes are TRBV28 and TRBJ2-7; possibly TRBD1 or TRBD2 for D (5 bases each). The J call may be mistaken, given a closer DNA end match to TRBJ2-5. Germline loops: CDR1 MDHEN, CDR2 SYDVKM. The CDR3 sequence is 15 residues long.